This T cell receptor (beta chain) came from a study of breast tumors, draining lymph nodes, adjacent tissues. The CDR3 covers 14 residues. Germline V gene data show CDR1 as KGHSH and CDR2 as LQKENI. V was cut by 2 bases and J by 8 bases, with 10 bases left in between. TCRdb recomputed calls from the multiplex PCR reads with MiXCR, one row per CDR3 protein. The sample comprises some 120,000 distinct CDR3 sequences, about 20% of which are singletons, and roughly 3.5% rests with the top ten. Samples came from axillary lymph nodes draining the breast cancer. This clonotype was seen ten or more times. Its antigen is still unknown. General observations from the study: Tumor TCR diversity was below lymph nodes but above nontumor tissue. Tumor T cell lymph node origin was a supported hypothesis, not proven. The data were judged consistent with most tumor T cells coming from lymph node and expanding in tumor.

Material for sequencing was axillary lymph node tissue. The receptor was derived from a female donor with breast cancer. Some clones in this sample may be carry-over from other donors' samples. The chain couples TRBV18 to TRBJ1-6; D not resolved. This CDR3 reads CASSPTGRDSPLHF. In DNA form, the CDR3 reads TGTGCCAGCTCACCAACCGGGCGGGATTCACCCCTCCACTTT.